This T cell receptor beta chain was obtained from a study of OX40 agonist ivuxolimab in advanced cancers. Sequenced by immunoSEQ multiplex PCR; TCRdb stores in-frame clones only, minus some. The sample lists over 60,000 clones; 80% to 90% were seen once. This TCR derives from an adult with an advanced solid tumor such as melanoma, head and neck, liver or kidney cancer. This specimen was CD4+ or CD8+ T cells sorted from blood, taken in a trial of the OX40 agonist ivuxolimab.

The CDR3 region is CASSLAGLPSGELFF. The CDR3 DNA is TGTGCCAGCAGCTTAGCAGGACTTCCATCCGGGGAGCTGTTTTTT. The chain combines TRBV7-8 with TRBJ2-2; D possibly corresponds to TRBD2 (5 bases). The ends were cut back, 0 bases at V and 6 bases at J, with 11 bases in the middle. From germline, CDR1 is SGHVS and CDR2 FQNEAQ. The CDR3 is 15 amino acids.